The entry below gives a single T cell receptor beta chain sequence along with its context. What it binds is not known. Each of the donors had around 10 milliliters of peripheral blood drawn into EDTA-treated Vacutainer tubes. A second about 7 to 12 cycle PCR used barcoded and J-beta primers. TCRdb re-analysed the 5' RACE reads in MiXCR, keeping a single row per CDR3 protein. The sample records 1.5 million to 1.9 million distinct CDR3 sequences, less than 45% being singletons. This record belongs to a study of blood T cells in healthy people across ages. General study points: Age brought a roughly linear fall in TCR beta diversity measured per million T cells.

This clonotype originated in a woman younger than 35 in good health. Sequenced sample: blood.

CDR3 nucleotides: TGTGCCAGCAAAGACAGGATCAACACCGGGGAGCTGTTTTTT. It specifies CASKDRINTGELFF. The gene calls are TRBV6-6 and TRBJ2-2, with TRBD1 as a possible D gene (6 bases). Germline V gene sequence: CDR1 MNHNY, CDR2 SVGAGI (reference sequence). CDR3 length: 14 residues. Trimming pared 7 bases from V and 2 bases from J, leaving 11 bases between.